Listed below are T cell receptor beta chains from one sample, sequenced in a study of blood T cells in healthy people across ages. One entry per CDR3 protein, called by TCRdb with MiXCR from the 5' RACE reads. This sample has about 800,000 distinct CDR3 sequences, with 58% found just once. Material: blood. These receptors came from a man in his thirties or forties in good health. CDR3s include the opening cysteine and the closing phenylalanine or tryptophan. A D gene is named only where the DNA matches it firmly. Size is stated for part of the rows, as once, few or many counts, or as a class when the clone is expanded.

TRBD1	NA	TRBV9	TRBJ2-4	CASPRTGKTDLGWQYF	TGTGCCAGCCCTCGGACAGGGAAGACCGACCTTGGATGGCAGTACTTC
NA	few	TRBV29-1	TRBJ2-5	CSVVDPKRQETQYF	TGCAGCGTTGTAGACCCCAAACGCCAAGAGACCCAGTACTTC
TRBD2	NA	TRBV29-1	TRBJ2-1	CSVVRLADTKTYNEQFF	TGCAGCGTTGTTCGACTAGCGGATACAAAGACCTACAATGAGCAGTTCTTC
NA	NA	TRBV29-1	TRBJ2-1	CSVGSGWEQFF	TGCAGCGTTGGATCGGGGTGGGAGCAGTTCTTC
NA	NA	TRBV20-1	TRBJ2-7	CSIPAGEAYEQYF	TGCAGCATACCAGCCGGAGAAGCCTACGAGCAGTACTTC
TRBD2	NA	TRBV6-2/TRBV6-3	TRBJ2-1	CASSYMGGSSYNEQFF	TGTGCCAGCAGTTACATGGGCGGGAGCTCCTACAATGAGCAGTTCTTC
TRBD1	NA	TRBV7-2	TRBJ2-5	CASSPIAHQGAGETQYF	TGTGCCAGCAGCCCCATTGCCCATCAGGGGGCGGGAGAGACCCAGTACTTC
TRBD2	NA	TRBV7-9	TRBJ2-1	CATRGRGGEQFF	TGTGCCACAAGAGGGAGGGGCGGTGAGCAGTTCTTC
TRBD1	few	TRBV20-1	TRBJ2-3	CSAPIRDRRTDTQYF	TGCAGTGCTCCGATCCGGGACAGGCGCACAGATACGCAGTATTTT
TRBD1	NA	TRBV20-1	TRBJ1-5	CSARDSLFSNQPQHF	TGCAGTGCCCGGGACAGTCTATTTAGCAATCAGCCCCAGCATTTT
NA	NA	TRBV7-9	TRBJ2-3	CAVLSGQDTQYF	TGTGCCGTCCTATCGGGGCAAGATACGCAGTATTTT
NA	NA	TRBV20-1	TRBJ2-1	CSARSSVYNEQFF	TGCAGTGCTAGATCCAGCGTTTACAATGAGCAGTTCTTC
NA	NA	TRBV7-9	TRBJ2-7	CASSLTGSTYNEQYF	TGTGCCAGCAGCCTCACGGGGTCCACCTACAATGAGCAGTACTTC
NA	few	TRBV15	TRBJ2-3	CATRFGASLSGDTQYF	TGTGCCACCCGCTTTGGGGCTTCTCTTAGCGGAGATACGCAGTATTTT
NA	many	TRBV10-3	TRBJ2-7	CAITSPDRRQQYF	TGTGCCATCACAAGCCCCGATCGTAGGCAGCAGTACTTC
NA	NA	TRBV29-1	TRBJ2-7	CSVEVKYGEQGNEQYF	TGCAGCGTTGAAGTTAAATATGGTGAACAGGGTAACGAGCAGTACTTC
TRBD2	few	TRBV25-1	TRBJ2-5	CASSDLRGGEETQYF	TGTGCCAGCAGTGACCTACGGGGAGGGGAGGAGACCCAGTACTTC
NA	NA	TRBV5-1	TRBJ2-5	CAIGVGRGPQETQYF	TGCGCCATAGGTGTTGGCCGAGGGCCCCAAGAGACCCAGTACTTC
NA	NA	TRBV5-5	TRBJ2-1	CASTAGNRIQFF	TGTGCCAGCACCGCAGGGAATAGGATACAGTTCTTC
NA	NA	TRBV28	TRBJ2-7	CASSKLGTTYEQYF	TGTGCCAGCAGTAAGTTGGGGACAACCTACGAGCAGTACTTC
NA	NA	TRBV5-6	TRBJ2-7	CASSADQGNGEQYF	TGTGCCAGCAGCGCCGATCAGGGTAACGGCGAGCAGTACTTC
NA	NA	TRBV5-1	TRBJ1-2	CASSRTAPYGYTF	TGCGCCAGCAGTAGGACCGCGCCTTATGGCTACACCTTC
NA	NA	TRBV11-2	TRBJ2-7	CASSLVGLWQYF	TGTGCCAGCAGCTTAGTTGGGCTTTGGCAGTACTTC
TRBD2	few	TRBV7-2	TRBJ2-3	CASSLGGRGSGDTQYF	TGTGCCAGCAGCTTAGGGGGTCGCGGGAGCGGAGATACGCAGTATTTT
NA	few	TRBV10-3	TRBJ2-7	CAISESLDGYEQYF	TGTGCCATCAGTGAGTCGCTCGATGGCTACGAGCAGTACTTC
NA	few	TRBV6-5	TRBJ2-5	CASSGTLRETQYF	TGTGCCAGCAGTGGAACGCTTCGGGAGACCCAGTACTTC
TRBD2	few	TRBV7-2	TRBJ2-7	CASSGAGRGSSYEQYF	TGTGCCAGCAGCGGGGCCGGGCGGGGGAGCTCCTACGAGCAGTACTTC
NA	NA	TRBV20-1	TRBJ2-7	CSARAGGRYEQYF	TGCAGTGCTAGAGCCGGGGGTCGATACGAGCAGTACTTC
NA	NA	TRBV12-1	TRBJ1-3	CASSFFLRGSSGNTIYF	TGTGCCAGCAGCTTTTTCCTCCGGGGCAGCAGTGGAAACACCATATATTTT
NA	few	TRBV20-1	TRBJ2-5	CSAREGGPGKTQYF	TGCAGTGCTAGAGAGGGGGGACCGGGAAAGACCCAGTACTTC
TRBD2	NA	TRBV6-2/TRBV6-3	TRBJ2-7	CASSRQGAGGPIPYEQYF	TGTGCCAGCAGTCGACAGGGCGCGGGAGGGCCGATTCCATACGAGCAGTACTTC
TRBD1	NA	TRBV30	TRBJ1-2	CAWTHRTGIGGYTF	TGTGCCTGGACTCATAGGACAGGGATCGGTGGCTACACCTTC
TRBD2	few	TRBV6-6	TRBJ2-3	CASSYTSARDTQYF	TGTGCCAGCAGTTACACTAGCGCTAGGGATACGCAGTATTTT
NA	few	TRBV27	TRBJ2-5	CASRQTGRDLETQYF	TGTGCCAGCAGACAGACAGGGAGGGATTTAGAGACCCAGTACTTC
NA	many	TRBV5-8	TRBJ1-1	CASSLNRNTEAFF	TGTGCCAGCAGCTTGAACAGGAACACTGAAGCTTTCTTT
NA	NA	TRBV6-5	TRBJ1-2	CASSWGDGNYGYTF	TGTGCCAGCAGTTGGGGTGACGGGAACTATGGCTACACCTTC
NA	NA	TRBV28	TRBJ1-2	CASSFPGSEGRGYGYTF	TGTGCCAGCAGTTTCCCAGGTTCGGAGGGCCGCGGCTATGGCTACACCTTC
NA	NA	TRBV5-1	TRBJ2-1	CASSLEPPTYNEQFF	TGCGCCAGCAGCTTGGAACCACCTACCTACAATGAGCAGTTCTTC
NA	few	TRBV20-1	TRBJ2-6	CSALNSGANVLTF	TGCAGTGCTCTGAACTCTGGGGCCAACGTCCTGACTTTC